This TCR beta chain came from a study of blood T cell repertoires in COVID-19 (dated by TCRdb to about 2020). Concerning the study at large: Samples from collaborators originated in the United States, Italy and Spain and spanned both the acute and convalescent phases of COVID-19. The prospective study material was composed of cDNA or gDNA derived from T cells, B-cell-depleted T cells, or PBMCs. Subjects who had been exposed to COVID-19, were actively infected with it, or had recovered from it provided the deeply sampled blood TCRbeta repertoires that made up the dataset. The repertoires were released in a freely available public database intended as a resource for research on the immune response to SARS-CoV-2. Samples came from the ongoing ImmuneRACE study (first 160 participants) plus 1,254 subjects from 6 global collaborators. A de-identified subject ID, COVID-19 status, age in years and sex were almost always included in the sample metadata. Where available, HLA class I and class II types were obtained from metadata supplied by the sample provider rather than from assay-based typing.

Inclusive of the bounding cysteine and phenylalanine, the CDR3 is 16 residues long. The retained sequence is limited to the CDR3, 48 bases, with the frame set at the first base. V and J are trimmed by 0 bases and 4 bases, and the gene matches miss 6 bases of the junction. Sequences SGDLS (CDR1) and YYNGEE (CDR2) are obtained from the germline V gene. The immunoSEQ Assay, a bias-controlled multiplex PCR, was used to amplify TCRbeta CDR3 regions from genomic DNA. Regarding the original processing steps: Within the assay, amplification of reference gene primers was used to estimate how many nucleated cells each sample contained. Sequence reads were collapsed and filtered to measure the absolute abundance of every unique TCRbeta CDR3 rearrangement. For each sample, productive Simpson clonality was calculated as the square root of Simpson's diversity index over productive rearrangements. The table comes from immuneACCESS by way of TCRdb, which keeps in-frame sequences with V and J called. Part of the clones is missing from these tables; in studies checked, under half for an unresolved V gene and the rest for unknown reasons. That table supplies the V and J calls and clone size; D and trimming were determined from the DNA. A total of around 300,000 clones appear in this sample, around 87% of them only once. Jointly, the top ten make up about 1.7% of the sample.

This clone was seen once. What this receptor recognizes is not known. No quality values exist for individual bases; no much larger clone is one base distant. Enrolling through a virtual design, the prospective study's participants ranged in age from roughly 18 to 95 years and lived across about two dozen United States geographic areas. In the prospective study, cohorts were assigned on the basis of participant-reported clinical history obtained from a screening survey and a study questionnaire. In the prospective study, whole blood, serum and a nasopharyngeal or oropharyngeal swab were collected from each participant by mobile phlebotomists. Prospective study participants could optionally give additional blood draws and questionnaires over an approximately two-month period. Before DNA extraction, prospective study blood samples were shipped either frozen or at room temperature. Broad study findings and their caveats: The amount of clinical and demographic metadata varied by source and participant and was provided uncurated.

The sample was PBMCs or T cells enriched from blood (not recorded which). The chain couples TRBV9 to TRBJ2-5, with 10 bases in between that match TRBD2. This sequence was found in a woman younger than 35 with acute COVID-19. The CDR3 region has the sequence CASSVELAGSRETQYF. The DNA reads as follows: TGTGCCAGCAGCGTAGAACTAGCGGGAAGTCGAGAGACCCAGTACTTC.